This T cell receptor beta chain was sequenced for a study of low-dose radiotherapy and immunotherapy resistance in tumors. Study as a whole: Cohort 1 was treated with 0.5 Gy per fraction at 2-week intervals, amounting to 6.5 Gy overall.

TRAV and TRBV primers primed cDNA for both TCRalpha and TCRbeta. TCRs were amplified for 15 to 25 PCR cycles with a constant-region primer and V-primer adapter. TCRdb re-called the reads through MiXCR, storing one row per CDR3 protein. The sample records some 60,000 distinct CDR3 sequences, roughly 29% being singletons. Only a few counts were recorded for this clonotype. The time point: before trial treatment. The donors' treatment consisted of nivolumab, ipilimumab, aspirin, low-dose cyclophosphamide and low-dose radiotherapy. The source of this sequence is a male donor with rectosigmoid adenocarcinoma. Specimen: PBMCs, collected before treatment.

The CDR3, as DNA: TGTGCCAGTCCGACAGGGGAAAGCGCTGAAGCTTTCTTT. It is translated as CASPTGESAEAFF. The rearrangement uses TRBV6-5 and TRBJ1-1; 8 bases map to TRBD1. The CDR3 runs to 13 residues. Germline CDR1 MNHEY, CDR2 SVGAGI. With 9 bases clipped from V and 6 bases from J, the junction kept 9 bases outside the gene matches.